This T cell receptor beta chain was profiled in a study of CD8+CD57+ T cells in acquired aplastic anemia. CDR3 length: 17 amino acids. Germline V gene data show CDR1 as LNHNV and CDR2 as YYDKDF (reference sequence). After removal of 6 bases from V and 5 bases from J, the junction contained 15 bases not matched to a gene. This clonotype was picked up many times. The template used for profiling TCR beta VDJ and CDR3 was genomic DNA. From the reads, TCRdb called clonotypes with MiXCR, one entry per CDR3 protein. The sample has approximately 160,000 distinct CDR3 sequences, approximately 40% seen once; the top ten hold 1.1%.

The TCR was taken from a human donor in good health. The rearrangement links TRBV15 to TRBJ2-7; 11 nucleotides align to TRBD2. The sequenced material came from sorted CD4+, CD8+, or CD8+CD57+ T cells (not recorded which) from PBMCs. CDR3 DNA: TGTGCCACCAGTCCGAATCCCCTTACTAGCGGGAGAAACGAGCAGTACTTC. It translates to CATSPNPLTSGRNEQYF.